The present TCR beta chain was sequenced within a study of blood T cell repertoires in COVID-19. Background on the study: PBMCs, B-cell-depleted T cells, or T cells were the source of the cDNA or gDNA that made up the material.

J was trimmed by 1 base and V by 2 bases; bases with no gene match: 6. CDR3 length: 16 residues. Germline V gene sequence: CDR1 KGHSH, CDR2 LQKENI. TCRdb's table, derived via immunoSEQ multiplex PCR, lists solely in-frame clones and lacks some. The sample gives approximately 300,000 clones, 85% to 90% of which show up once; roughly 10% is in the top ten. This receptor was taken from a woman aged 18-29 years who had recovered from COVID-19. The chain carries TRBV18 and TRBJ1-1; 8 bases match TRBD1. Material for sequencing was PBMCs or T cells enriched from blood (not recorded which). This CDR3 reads CASSPYVGQGNTEAFF. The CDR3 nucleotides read TGTGCCAGCTCACCATATGTCGGACAGGGGAACACTGAAGCTTTCTTT.